Listed below are T cell receptor beta chains from one sample, sequenced in a study of spatial heterogeneity in lung cancer. TCRdb re-analysed the 5' RACE reads in MiXCR, keeping a single row per CDR3 protein. The sample contains over 3,500 distinct CDR3 sequences, 9% to 12% of which appear only once. The sample consisted of lung tumor tissue, taken at surgery. Receptor source: a female donor with early-stage non-small cell lung cancer. The CDR3 runs from the conserved cysteine through the conserved F or W. D genes are given only for firm matches. Expanded clones get a size class; other rows say once, few or many, or leave the size out.

CDR3 length: 15
D gene: TRBD1
V gene: TRBV11-3
J gene: TRBJ2-1
clone size: -
CDR3 protein: CASSFRRGQGNEQFF
CDR3 DNA: TGTGCCAGCAGCTTTAGAAGGGGGCAAGGCAATGAGCAGTTCTTC

CDR3 length: 15
D gene: -
V gene: TRBV11-3
J gene: TRBJ2-1
clone size: medium-sized
CDR3 protein: CASSLRGGQYNEQFF
CDR3 DNA: TGTGCCAGCAGCTTAAGAGGGGGGCAATACAATGAGCAGTTCTTC

CDR3 length: 14
D gene: -
V gene: TRBV5-1
J gene: TRBJ2-3
clone size: medium-sized
CDR3 protein: CASVDSAGSDTQYF
CDR3 DNA: TGCGCCAGCGTAGATTCCGCTGGGTCAGATACGCAGTATTTT

CDR3 length: 16
D gene: TRBD2
V gene: TRBV7-2
J gene: TRBJ2-3
clone size: -
CDR3 protein: CASSLAGAGGPDTQYF
CDR3 DNA: TGTGCCAGCAGCTTAGCGGGAGCGGGGGGGCCGGATACGCAGTATTTT

CDR3 length: 14
D gene: -
V gene: TRBV7-9
J gene: TRBJ2-2
clone size: medium-sized
CDR3 protein: CASSPDRNTGELFF
CDR3 DNA: TGTGCCAGCAGCCCGGACAGAAACACCGGGGAGCTGTTTTTT

CDR3 length: 16
D gene: TRBD2
V gene: TRBV9
J gene: TRBJ2-7
clone size: medium-sized
CDR3 protein: CASSVGVTSGNYEQYF
CDR3 DNA: TGTGCCAGCAGCGTAGGCGTAACTAGCGGTAACTACGAGCAGTACTTC

CDR3 length: 14
D gene: TRBD2
V gene: TRBV20-1
J gene: TRBJ2-1
clone size: medium-sized
CDR3 protein: CSARMASGGNEQFF
CDR3 DNA: TGCAGTGCTAGAATGGCTAGCGGGGGAAATGAGCAGTTCTTC

CDR3 length: 14
D gene: -
V gene: TRBV10-3
J gene: TRBJ1-2
clone size: -
CDR3 protein: CAISTGFSNYGYTF
CDR3 DNA: TGTGCCATCAGCACAGGGTTTTCTAACTATGGCTACACCTTC

CDR3 length: 13
D gene: -
V gene: TRBV7-2
J gene: TRBJ2-6
clone size: medium-sized
CDR3 protein: CASSLRGANVLTF
CDR3 DNA: TGTGCCAGCAGCCTCCGGGGGGCCAACGTCCTGACTTTC

CDR3 length: 16
D gene: TRBD2
V gene: TRBV6-5
J gene: TRBJ2-2
clone size: -
CDR3 protein: CASSYVTSGGTGELFF
CDR3 DNA: TGTGCCAGCAGTTATGTCACTAGCGGGGGCACCGGGGAGCTGTTTTTT

CDR3 length: 14
D gene: TRBD1
V gene: TRBV5-4
J gene: TRBJ1-4
clone size: -
CDR3 protein: CASSFTGGNEKLFF
CDR3 DNA: TGTGCCAGCAGCTTTACAGGGGGCAATGAAAAACTGTTTTTT

CDR3 length: 16
D gene: -
V gene: TRBV20-1
J gene: TRBJ1-1
clone size: large
CDR3 protein: CSAPGVTGNMNTEAFF
CDR3 DNA: TGCAGTGCTCCCGGCGTAACAGGAAACATGAACACTGAAGCTTTCTTT

CDR3 length: 15
D gene: -
V gene: TRBV27
J gene: TRBJ1-1
clone size: medium-sized
CDR3 protein: CASSLSNSMNTEAFF
CDR3 DNA: TGTGCCAGCAGTTTAAGTAACTCAATGAACACTGAAGCTTTCTTT

CDR3 length: 14
D gene: -
V gene: TRBV12-3/TRBV12-4
J gene: TRBJ2-3
clone size: medium-sized
CDR3 protein: CASSWTDSTDTQYF
CDR3 DNA: TGTGCCAGCAGTTGGACAGATTCCACAGATACGCAGTATTTT

CDR3 length: 15
D gene: -
V gene: TRBV6-2/TRBV6-3
J gene: TRBJ2-5
clone size: -
CDR3 protein: CASPRRLGPRETQYF
CDR3 DNA: TGTGCCAGCCCCCGCCGTTTGGGGCCGCGGGAGACCCAGTACTTC

CDR3 length: 13
D gene: TRBD1
V gene: TRBV12-3/TRBV12-4
J gene: TRBJ2-5
clone size: medium-sized
CDR3 protein: CASSRDRTGTQYF
CDR3 DNA: TGTGCCAGCAGCCGGGACAGAACAGGGACCCAGTACTTC

CDR3 length: 14
D gene: TRBD2
V gene: TRBV10-3
J gene: TRBJ2-3
clone size: medium-sized
CDR3 protein: CAIASGTSTDTQYF
CDR3 DNA: TGTGCCATAGCTAGCGGGACCTCCACAGATACGCAGTATTTT

CDR3 length: 14
D gene: TRBD1
V gene: TRBV28
J gene: TRBJ1-2
clone size: few
CDR3 protein: CASRIRDRYNGYTF
CDR3 DNA: TGTGCCAGCAGAATTAGGGACAGGTATAATGGCTACACCTTC

CDR3 length: 15
D gene: TRBD1
V gene: TRBV28
J gene: TRBJ1-5
clone size: -
CDR3 protein: CASRFDRGSSQPQHF
CDR3 DNA: TGTGCCAGCAGGTTCGACAGGGGATCAAGTCAGCCCCAGCATTTT

CDR3 length: 13
D gene: TRBD1
V gene: TRBV7-8
J gene: TRBJ2-5
clone size: medium-sized
CDR3 protein: CASSLDRAETQYF
CDR3 DNA: TGTGCCAGCAGCCTAGACAGGGCAGAGACCCAGTACTTC

CDR3 length: 15
D gene: TRBD2
V gene: TRBV7-2
J gene: TRBJ2-1
clone size: -
CDR3 protein: CASSLAAGAYNEQFF
CDR3 DNA: TGTGCCAGCAGCTTAGCGGCGGGGGCCTACAATGAGCAGTTCTTC

CDR3 length: 18
D gene: -
V gene: TRBV12-3/TRBV12-4
J gene: TRBJ1-6
clone size: -
CDR3 protein: CASSLRRGPRSGNSPLHF
CDR3 DNA: TGTGCCAGCAGTTTACGCCGGGGGCCCCGGTCGGGTAATTCACCCCTCCACTTT

CDR3 length: 13
D gene: -
V gene: TRBV29-1
J gene: TRBJ2-5
clone size: -
CDR3 protein: CSVDTVSQETQYF
CDR3 DNA: TGCAGCGTTGATACGGTCAGTCAAGAGACCCAGTACTTC

CDR3 length: 15
D gene: TRBD1
V gene: TRBV20-1
J gene: TRBJ1-5
clone size: -
CDR3 protein: CSAEGGSYSNQPQHF
CDR3 DNA: TGCAGTGCTGAAGGGGGCTCTTATAGCAATCAGCCCCAGCATTTT

CDR3 length: 14
D gene: TRBD2
V gene: TRBV18
J gene: TRBJ2-3
clone size: -
CDR3 protein: CASSPGLAGAEQYF
CDR3 DNA: TGTGCCAGCTCACCGGGACTAGCGGGGGCCGAGCAGTATTTT

CDR3 length: 14
D gene: -
V gene: TRBV7-8
J gene: TRBJ2-7
clone size: -
CDR3 protein: CASSLEGGSYEQYF
CDR3 DNA: TGTGCCAGCAGCTTAGAGGGGGGCTCCTACGAGCAGTACTTC

CDR3 length: 15
D gene: TRBD1
V gene: TRBV29-1
J gene: TRBJ1-2
clone size: -
CDR3 protein: CSVEGGTVGSYGYTF
CDR3 DNA: TGCAGCGTTGAAGGCGGGACAGTGGGGTCCTATGGCTACACCTTC

CDR3 length: 15
D gene: -
V gene: TRBV6-1
J gene: TRBJ2-3
clone size: few
CDR3 protein: CASSEFTGNTDTQYF
CDR3 DNA: TGTGCCAGCAGTGAATTCACAGGGAACACAGATACGCAGTATTTT

CDR3 length: 16
D gene: TRBD1
V gene: TRBV18
J gene: TRBJ1-1
clone size: medium-sized
CDR3 protein: CASSPDGDRMNTEAFF
CDR3 DNA: TGTGCCAGCTCACCAGATGGGGACAGGATGAACACTGAAGCTTTCTTT

CDR3 length: 14
D gene: -
V gene: TRBV13
J gene: TRBJ2-5
clone size: medium-sized
CDR3 protein: CASSLGTSRETQYF
CDR3 DNA: TGTGCCAGCAGCTTAGGTACTAGCCGGGAGACCCAGTACTTC

CDR3 length: 16
D gene: -
V gene: TRBV7-2
J gene: TRBJ1-1
clone size: -
CDR3 protein: CASSLNRGAQITEAFF
CDR3 DNA: TGTGCCAGCAGCTTAAATAGGGGCGCTCAGATAACTGAAGCTTTCTTT

CDR3 length: 14
D gene: -
V gene: TRBV15
J gene: TRBJ2-7
clone size: medium-sized
CDR3 protein: CATSRDTATYEQYF
CDR3 DNA: TGTGCCACCAGCAGAGATACAGCCACCTACGAGCAGTACTTC

CDR3 length: 13
D gene: TRBD2
V gene: TRBV7-9
J gene: TRBJ2-7
clone size: medium-sized
CDR3 protein: CASSPRRGEEQYF
CDR3 DNA: TGTGCCAGCAGCCCTCGGCGGGGGGAAGAGCAGTACTTC

CDR3 length: 15
D gene: -
V gene: TRBV27
J gene: TRBJ2-6
clone size: medium-sized
CDR3 protein: CASSAHRDRANVLTF
CDR3 DNA: TGTGCCAGCAGTGCCCACCGGGACAGGGCCAACGTCCTGACTTTC

CDR3 length: 15
D gene: TRBD2
V gene: TRBV7-2
J gene: TRBJ2-3
clone size: once
CDR3 protein: CASSWTSGGADTQYF
CDR3 DNA: TGTGCCAGCAGCTGGACTAGCGGGGGTGCAGATACGCAGTATTTT

CDR3 length: 12
D gene: -
V gene: TRBV29-1
J gene: TRBJ1-3
clone size: medium-sized
CDR3 protein: CSVGNGGNTIYF
CDR3 DNA: TGCAGCGTGGGGAACGGGGGAAACACCATATATTTT

CDR3 length: 12
D gene: -
V gene: TRBV6-2/TRBV6-3
J gene: TRBJ2-5
clone size: -
CDR3 protein: CASSYTKETQYF
CDR3 DNA: TGTGCCAGCAGTTACACGAAGGAGACCCAGTACTTC

CDR3 length: 13
D gene: -
V gene: TRBV7-2
J gene: TRBJ2-3
clone size: medium-sized
CDR3 protein: CASNGGLEDTQYF
CDR3 DNA: TGTGCCAGCAATGGGGGTCTCGAGGATACGCAGTATTTT

CDR3 length: 14
D gene: -
V gene: TRBV27
J gene: TRBJ2-7
clone size: medium-sized
CDR3 protein: CASSLQGGNYEQYF
CDR3 DNA: TGTGCCAGCAGTTTACAGGGTGGGAACTACGAGCAGTACTTC

CDR3 length: 14
D gene: TRBD2
V gene: TRBV5-4
J gene: TRBJ2-5
clone size: -
CDR3 protein: CASSLASGQETQYF
CDR3 DNA: TGTGCCAGCAGCTTGGCTAGCGGTCAAGAGACCCAGTACTTC

CDR3 length: 15
D gene: -
V gene: TRBV7-2
J gene: TRBJ1-1
clone size: medium-sized
CDR3 protein: CASSLHLGGNTEAFF
CDR3 DNA: TGTGCCAGCAGCCTTCACCTCGGGGGGAACACTGAAGCTTTCTTT

CDR3 length: 12
D gene: TRBD2
V gene: TRBV6-1
J gene: TRBJ2-3
clone size: -
CDR3 protein: CAGERGTDTQYF
CDR3 DNA: TGTGCCGGGGAGCGGGGAACAGATACGCAGTATTTT

CDR3 length: 17
D gene: TRBD2
V gene: TRBV6-6
J gene: TRBJ2-1
clone size: few
CDR3 protein: CASSYSRGSGGNHEQFF
CDR3 DNA: TGTGCCAGCAGTTACTCGAGGGGGAGCGGGGGGAACCATGAGCAGTTCTTC

CDR3 length: 12
D gene: -
V gene: TRBV7-9
J gene: TRBJ1-5
clone size: medium-sized
CDR3 protein: CASSFGDQPQHF
CDR3 DNA: TGTGCCAGCAGCTTCGGGGATCAGCCCCAGCATTTT

CDR3 length: 16
D gene: TRBD1
V gene: TRBV6-2/TRBV6-3
J gene: TRBJ1-2
clone size: few
CDR3 protein: CASSWTGTGELYGYTF
CDR3 DNA: TGTGCCAGCAGCTGGACAGGGACAGGGGAGCTCTATGGCTACACCTTC

CDR3 length: 14
D gene: TRBD1
V gene: TRBV30
J gene: TRBJ2-1
clone size: once
CDR3 protein: CAWGQGGPYNEQFF
CDR3 DNA: TGTGCCTGGGGACAGGGGGGCCCGTACAATGAGCAGTTCTTC